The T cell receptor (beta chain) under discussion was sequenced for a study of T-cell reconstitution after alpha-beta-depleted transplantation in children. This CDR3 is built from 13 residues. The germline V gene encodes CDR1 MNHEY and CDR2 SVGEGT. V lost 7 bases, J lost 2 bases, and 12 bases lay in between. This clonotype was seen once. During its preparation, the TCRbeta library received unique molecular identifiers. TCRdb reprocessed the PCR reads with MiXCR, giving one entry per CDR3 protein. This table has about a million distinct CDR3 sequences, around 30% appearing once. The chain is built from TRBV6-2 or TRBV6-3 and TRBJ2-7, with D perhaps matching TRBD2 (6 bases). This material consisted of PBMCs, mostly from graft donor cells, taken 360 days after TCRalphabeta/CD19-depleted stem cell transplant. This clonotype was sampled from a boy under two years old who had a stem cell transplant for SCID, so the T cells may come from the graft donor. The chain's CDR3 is CASIRSGAYEQYF. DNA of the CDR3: TGTGCCAGCATCAGATCGGGAGCCTACGAGCAGTACTTC.